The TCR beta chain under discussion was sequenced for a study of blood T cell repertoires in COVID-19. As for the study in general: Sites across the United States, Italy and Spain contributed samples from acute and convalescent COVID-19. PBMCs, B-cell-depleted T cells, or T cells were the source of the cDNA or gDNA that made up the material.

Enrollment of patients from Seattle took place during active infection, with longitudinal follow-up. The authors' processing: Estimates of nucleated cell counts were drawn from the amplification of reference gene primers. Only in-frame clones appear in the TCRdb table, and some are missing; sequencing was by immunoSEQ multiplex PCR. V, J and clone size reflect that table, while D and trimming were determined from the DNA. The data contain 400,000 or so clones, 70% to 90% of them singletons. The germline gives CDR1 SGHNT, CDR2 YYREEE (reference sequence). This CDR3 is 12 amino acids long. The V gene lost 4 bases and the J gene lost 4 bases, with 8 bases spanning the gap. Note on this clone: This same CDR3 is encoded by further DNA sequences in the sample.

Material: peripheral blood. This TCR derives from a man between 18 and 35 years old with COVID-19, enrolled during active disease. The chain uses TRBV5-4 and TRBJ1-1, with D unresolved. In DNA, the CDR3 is TGTGCCAGCAGCCTTAGAGGCACTGAAGCTTTCTTT. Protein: CASSLRGTEAFF.